This T cell receptor beta chain was obtained from a study of cytomegalovirus exposure and HLA in healthy donors. Study results and caveats: Among TCR beta chains, those listed as cytomegalovirus-associated numbered roughly 150.

PCR used 60 Vbeta primers and 13 Jbeta primers. Sequencing used immunoSEQ multiplex PCR; TCRdb keeps in-frame clones, though not all of them. The sample has around 150,000 clones; more than 65% are singletons. Healthy people donating bone marrow made up the donors. The V gene's germline CDR1 is KGHSH and CDR2 LQKENI. CDR3 length equals 14 residues. Trimming took off 5 bases at V and 0 bases at J, with 11 bases between the two ends. With respect to this clone: Antigen specificity is unknown.

This chain joins TRBV18 and TRBJ2-7; D remains unclear. The sequence derives from a man aged 50-59 years in good health and CMV-seropositive. Sequenced material: PBMCs. In DNA form, the CDR3 reads TGTGCCAGCTCAACATATTCTAGCTCCTACGAGCAGTACTTC. It is translated as CASSTYSSSYEQYF.